The next 24 T cell receptor beta chains were all read from a single sample in a study of blood T cell repertoires in COVID-19. The repertoire was sequenced with immunoSEQ multiplex PCR; TCRdb's copy has only in-frame clones and lacks some. There are 200,000 to 250,000 clones in the sample; 82% occur only once, and 15% lies in the top ten. The material sequenced was PBMCs or T cells enriched from blood (not recorded which). The origin of the receptors is a man aged 35 to 55 who had recovered from COVID-19.

This sequence joins TRBV28 and TRBJ1-2, with D hard to call. V lost 4 bases and J lost 0, with 9 bases in between. In germline, CDR1 is MDHEN, CDR2 SYDVKM. The CDR3 spans 14 residues. The DNA for the CDR3 is TGTGCCAGCAGTTCCCACCTAGCTAACTATGGCTACACCTTC. Translating it yields CASSSHLANYGYTF.

This clone was recorded a few times. The rearrangement joins TRBV2 to TRBJ2-3; 11 nucleotides match TRBD2. From germline, CDR1 is SNHLY and CDR2 FYNNEI. This CDR3 region has 15 residues. V shed 4 bases, J shed 2 bases, and the junction held 2 bases outside the gene matches. CDR3 DNA sequence: TGTGCCAGCAGTGGTAGCGGGAGGGCCACAGATACGCAGTATTTT. It yields the protein CASSGSGRATDTQYF.

This chain uses TRBV5-1 with TRBJ2-1; the D is unclear. The CDR3 loop spans 15 amino acids. V was shortened by 0 bases and J by 2 bases, with 9 bases between the two germline ends. Germline V lookup: CDR1 SGHRS, CDR2 YFSETQ. The CDR3 region is CASSLGQKTYNEQFF. As DNA, the CDR3 is TGCGCCAGCAGCTTGGGGCAGAAAACCTACAATGAGCAGTTCTTC.

The chain uses TRBV9 and TRBJ2-3, with D possibly matching TRBD1 (7 bases). Germline loops: CDR1 SGDLS, CDR2 YYNGEE. V shed 2 bases and J shed 8 bases, with 18 bases lying between them. The CDR3 is 15 residues long. DNA for the CDR3: TGTGCCAGCAGCGTTAGCGGACAGGACCAGGGTACGCAGTATTTT. It translates to CASSVSGQDQGTQYF.

The CDR3 nucleotides are TGTGCCAGCAGCGTAGACAGCCATAGCACAGATACGCAGTATTTT. Translated, it gives CASSVDSHSTDTQYF. The chain is built from TRBV9 and TRBJ2-3, with D unresolved. From germline, CDR1 is SGDLS and CDR2 YYNGEE. This CDR3 spans 15 amino acids. The V gene lost 0 bases and the J gene lost 0 bases, with 8 bases spanning the gap.

The chain carries TRBV19 and TRBJ2-1; D is ambiguous. CDR3 size: 11 residues. The V and J ends lost 7 bases and 4 bases respectively, with 5 bases between them. In germline, CDR1 is LNHDA, CDR2 SQIVND (reference sequence). CDR3 in amino acids: CASTLYNEQFF. In DNA form, the CDR3 reads TGTGCCAGTACCCTTTACAATGAGCAGTTCTTC.

The V gene is TRBV28, the J gene TRBJ2-7; 8 nucleotides agree with TRBD1. Losses at the gene ends were 6 bases for V and 2 bases for J; bases not matched to a gene: 9. This CDR3 is built from 15 residues. The germline V gene encodes CDR1 MDHEN and CDR2 SYDVKM. CDR3 sequence reads: CASRPTGGRTYEQYF. In DNA form, the CDR3 reads TGTGCCAGCAGGCCTACAGGGGGAAGGACCTACGAGCAGTACTTC.

The chain combines TRBV19 with TRBJ1-4, with no clear D. Germline V gene data show CDR1 as LNHDA and CDR2 as SQIVND (reference sequence). The CDR3 totals 15 residues. V was shortened by 3 bases and J by 6 bases, with 14 bases between the two germline ends. The CDR3 sequence is CASSILHGRDEKLFF. The CDR3 DNA reads as TGTGCCAGTAGTATCCTCCATGGTCGCGATGAAAAACTGTTTTTT.

The genes are TRBV3-1 (or the pseudogene TRBV3-2) and TRBJ1-1; the D gene is possibly TRBD1 (6 bases). Trimming pared 4 bases from V and 8 bases from J, leaving 14 bases between. Germline V gene lookup returns CDR1 LGHDT and CDR2 YNNKEL (reference sequence). CDR3 length equals 13 residues. In DNA form, the CDR3 reads TGTGCCAGCAGCCCTCCAGACGACAGGGAAGCTTTCTTT. This gives the protein CASSPPDDREAFF.

The rearrangement links TRBV28 to TRBJ2-5; TRBD2 agrees at 13 bases. The germline V gene encodes CDR1 MDHEN and CDR2 SYDVKM. With V trimmed by 10 bases and J by 0 bases, 26 bases remained unmatched. The CDR3 loop spans 22 amino acids. The CDR3 is CATTRPRGVWTSGGMYQETQYF. CDR3 DNA: TGTGCCACCACTCGTCCGCGGGGTGTCTGGACTAGCGGGGGAATGTACCAAGAGACCCAGTACTTC. The full variable domain, completed using reference TRBV28 and TRBJ2-5, is DVKVTQSSRYLVKRTGEKVFLECVQDMDHENMFWYRQDPGLGLRLIYFSYDVKMKEKGDIPEGYSVSREKKERFSLILESASTNQTSMYLCATTRPRGVWTSGGMYQETQYFGPGTRLLVL.

The chain couples TRBV5-6 to TRBJ1-1; D possibly corresponds to TRBD1 (5 bases). Deletions cut 5 bases from V and 4 bases from J, with 21 bases between. The CDR3 contains 16 residues. Germline assignment: CDR1 SGHDT and CDR2 YYEEEE. In nucleotides, the CDR3 is TGTGCCAGCAGTCCCACCGGGGGGGTGCGTGCCACTGAAGCTTTCTTT. Translating it yields CASSPTGGVRATEAFF.

The gene calls are TRBV7-2 and TRBJ1-2; 9 nucleotides agree with TRBD1. Germline V gives CDR1 SGHTA, CDR2 FQGNSA. The CDR3 runs to 12 residues. The J segment lost 6 bases and the V segment lost 8 bases, leaving 4 bases of the junction unmatched. Written as DNA, the CDR3 is TGTGCCAGCCGGGACAGGGCACATGGCTACACCTTC. It translates to CASRDRAHGYTF.

V usage is TRBV7-2 and J usage is TRBJ2-1; D may be TRBD2 (5 bases). This CDR3 has 13 residues. The germline CDR1 and CDR2 sequences are SGHTA and FQGNSA. V lost 4 bases and J 7 bases, leaving 11 bases between the germline ends. CDR3 DNA sequence: TGTGCCAGCAGCTCTTATCGCGGGAATGAGCAGTTCTTC. Its protein is CASSSYRGNEQFF.

The table lists this clone with a few counts. For the CDR3, the DNA is TGTGCCTCTCAAGCCCCGCCAGGGGCCTACGAGCAGTACTTC. This codes for CASQAPPGAYEQYF. The V and J genes are TRBV30 and TRBJ2-7; possibly TRBD1 for D (6 bases). CDR1 GTSNPN and CDR2 SVGIG come from the germline V gene (reference sequence). There are 14 residues in the CDR3. Between the trimmed V and J ends, which lost 7 bases and 2 bases, there was a span of 18 bases. Supplemented by reference TRBV30 and TRBJ2-7, the full variable domain reads SQTIHQWPATLVQPVGSPLSLECTVEGTSNPNLYWYRQAAGRGLQLLFYSVGIGQISSEVPQNLSASRPQDRQFILSSKKLLLSDSGFYLCASQAPPGAYEQYFGPGTRLTVT.

V is TRBV5-1 and J is TRBJ2-5, with TRBD1 matching 9 bases. CDR3 length: 16 amino acids. Trimming took 4 bases from V and 5 from J; bases not matched to a gene: 12. Germline V lookup: CDR1 SGHRS, CDR2 YFSETQ. CDR3 DNA sequence: TGCGCCAGCAGCGCAACACCGGGACAGGGTCGGGAGACCCAGTACTTC. Translated: CASSATPGQGRETQYF.

The V gene is TRBV29-1, the J gene TRBJ1-5; D remains ambiguous. V lost 4 bases and J lost 4, with 11 bases in between. The CDR3 is 13 amino acids. Germline loops: CDR1 SQVTM, CDR2 ANQGSEA. The CDR3 DNA reads as TGCAGCGTTGTTTGGCAGATTAATCAGCCCCAGCATTTT. As protein: CSVVWQINQPQHF. The variable domain in full, completed from reference TRBV29-1 and TRBJ1-5, reads SAVISQKPSRDICQRGTSLTIQCQVDSQVTMMFWYRQQPGQSLTLIATANQGSEATYESGFVIDKFPISRPNLTFSTLTVSNMSPEDSSIYLCSVVWQINQPQHFGDGTRLSIL.

The V call is TRBV5-1, the J call TRBJ2-5; 9 bases fit TRBD2. The germline gives CDR1 SGHRS, CDR2 YFSETQ. This CDR3 is built from 17 residues. The ends lost 4 bases at V and 0 bases at J; junction bases unmatched: 10. CDR3 DNA sequence: TGCGCCAGCAGCCCCGGACTAGCGCTTTCTTACCAAGAGACCCAGTACTTC. Its protein product is CASSPGLALSYQETQYF.

This clone was picked up one time. V and J are TRBV28 and TRBJ1-2, with 9 bases fitting TRBD1. Germline V gene data show CDR1 as MDHEN and CDR2 as SYDVKM. V lost 6 bases to trimming and J lost 2 bases; unmatched junction nucleotides: 7. This CDR3 is 15 amino acids long. CDR3 DNA sequence: TGTGCCAGCAGCCTGGGCGGACAGGGGAACTATGGCTACACCTTC. Its protein is CASSLGGQGNYGYTF.

This sequence joins TRBV30 and TRBJ1-5, with 8 bases fitting TRBD1. CDR1 and CDR2 from the germline V gene are GTSNPN and SVGIG (reference sequence). The CDR3 contains 14 residues. J lost 4 bases, V lost 4 bases, and 6 bases had no gene match. The CDR3 spells CAWTTGAINQPQHF. In DNA, the CDR3 is TGTGCCTGGACGACAGGGGCTATTAATCAGCCCCAGCATTTT.

This chain links TRBV9 with TRBJ1-2, with TRBD1 matching over 10 bases. Germline V gives CDR1 SGDLS, CDR2 YYNGEE. The CDR3 is made up of 14 amino acids. V shed 3 bases and J 8 bases; nucleotides not matched to a gene: 7. The CDR3 DNA reads TGTGCCAGCAGCGCGCGACAGGGGGCTGGCGGCTACACCTTC. Residues: CASSARQGAGGYTF. Using reference TRBV9 and TRBJ1-2 for the parts outside the CDR3, the full variable domain is DSGVTQTPKHLITATGQRVTLRCSPRSGDLSVYWYQQSLDQGLQFLIQYYNGEERAKGNILERFSAQQFPDLHSELNLSSLELGDSALYFCASSARQGAGGYTFGSGTRLTVV.

The chain couples TRBV7-9 to TRBJ2-1; D is perhaps TRBD2 (8 bases). CDR1 and CDR2 from the germline V gene are SEHNR and FQNEAQ (reference sequence). V lost 5 bases, J lost 5 bases, and 13 bases lay in between. The CDR3 loop spans 14 amino acids. The CDR3 nucleotides read TGTGCCAGCAGCGATAGCGGGACAGACAATGAGCAGTTCTTC. Protein: CASSDSGTDNEQFF.

The V and J genes are TRBV4-3 and TRBJ1-4, with TRBD1 identical over 9 bases. CDR3 length equals 16 residues. With 4 bases clipped from V and 5 bases from J, the junction kept 8 bases outside the gene matches. Germline CDR1 and CDR2: LGHNA and YSLEER. The CDR3 is CASSPTGGNGNEKLFF. The CDR3 DNA follows: TGCGCCAGCAGCCCCACAGGGGGCAACGGAAATGAAAAACTGTTTTTT.

On this clone: Other DNA sequences in the same sample also yield this CDR3. The V and J genes are TRBV3-1 (or the pseudogene TRBV3-2) and TRBJ1-1, with D maybe TRBD1 (5 bases). Looked up from germline, CDR1 is LGHDT and CDR2 is YNNKEL (reference sequence). CDR3 length: 13 residues. V dropped 4 bases and J dropped 0 bases, with 6 bases sitting between them. The CDR3 DNA is TGTGCCAGCAGCCTGACAGTGAACACTGAAGCTTTCTTT. Its protein is CASSLTVNTEAFF.

This clone was counted a few times. This sequence joins TRBV5-4 and TRBJ2-5; TRBD2 is a possible D gene (5 bases). In germline, CDR1 is SGHNT, CDR2 YYREEE (reference sequence). V was clipped by 4 bases and J by 2 bases, with 15 bases between them. The CDR3 has 15 residues. The CDR3 is CASSRKGGEQETQYF. CDR3 nucleotides: TGTGCCAGCAGCCGGAAAGGTGGGGAGCAAGAGACCCAGTACTTC.